The entry below describes one TCR beta chain. Antigen unknown. Libraries were prepared by immunoSEQ multiplex PCR; TCRdb keeps only in-frame clonotypes and omits some of them. The sample consists of about 330,000 clones, around 86% of them appearing once. The data were obtained in a study of cytomegalovirus exposure and HLA in healthy donors. As for the study in general: The 95 to 150 validation repertoires used a platform that matched the one used for the approximately 690 first-cohort repertoires, as a later analysis reported. Study-wide results and caveats: Confirmation was obtained in vitro that a few CMV-associated chains are specific for CMV antigens. The dataset shows that most TCR sequences were rare, while some public TCRs occurred in many donors. The classifier reportedly diagnosed cytomegalovirus status with high sensitivity and specificity.

V gave up 1 base and J gave up 7 bases, with 9 bases separating them. The CDR3 has 12 amino acids. Germline V gene sequence: CDR1 SGDLS, CDR2 YYNGEE. The sequence derives from a young woman in good health and CMV-seronegative. The chain is built from TRBV9 and TRBJ2-7; D ambiguous. Sequenced: PBMCs. In DNA, the CDR3 is TGTGCCAGCAGCGTACTTGGCGGTGAGCAGTACTTC. Amino acid sequence: CASSVLGGEQYF.